Sequencing of this T cell receptor beta chain was carried out in a study of control samples from healthy donors and cancer patients (TCRdb year 2020). This clone appeared once. This clone's antigen is unknown. Base qualities are not at hand, and no much larger clone is one base apart. Looking up the germline V gene yields CDR1 SGHRS and CDR2 YFSETQ. CDR3 length: 15 amino acids, cysteine to phenylalanine. Solely the CDR3 DNA is kept, with 45 bases framed from the first base. After removal of 4 bases from V and 6 bases from J, the junction retains 6 bases not matched to a gene. To prepare the library, the immunoSEQ multiplex PCR assay was applied. TCRdb provides this immuneACCESS table in a form limited to in-frame rearrangements. Some clones are lacking; in checked studies, under half of them reflect an unresolved V gene, and why the rest are absent is not known. This sample is represented by over 150,000 clones; approximately 90% of them were singletons. The biggest ten clones account for approximately 1.5% of the sample.

Recombination connected TRBV5-1 to TRBJ1-5; 11 central bases correspond to TRBD1. The receptor was isolated from a young man in good health. Sequenced sample: blood. The DNA sequence follows: TGCGCCAGCAGCCTCGGGACAGGGGGTGCTCAGCCCCAGCATTTT. It translates to CASSLGTGGAQPQHF.